The 29 T cell receptor beta chains given below trace back to one sample, sequenced in a study of radiotherapy plus CTLA-4 blockade in lung cancer (dated by TCRdb to 2017 to 2018). The library was obtained by the immunoSEQ multiplex PCR assay. Held by TCRdb, this immuneACCESS table contains in-frame sequences only and omits some clones. Under half of the omission traces to an unresolved V gene where checked; the cause of the rest is unknown. The table for this sample lists 60,000 to 85,000 clones; around nine tenths of them were counted only once. The ten largest clones represent about 0.95% of the sample. The material was peripheral blood, obtained from a patient treated with radiotherapy plus ipilimumab. Receptors were obtained from a human donor with non-small cell lung cancer who had stable disease on radiotherapy plus ipilimumab.

The chain combines TRBV10-3 with TRBJ2-7; no firm D call. V lost 4 bases and J lost 6, with 10 bases in between. This CDR3 has 12 amino acids. Per the germline V gene, CDR1 is ENHRY and CDR2 is SYGVKD. CDR3 loop: CAISGPSREQYF. CDR3 nucleotides: TGTGCCATCAGTGGACCGAGCCGCGAGCAGTACTTC.

The chain couples TRBV7-9 to TRBJ2-1; 12 nucleotides line up with TRBD2. Germline lookup yields CDR1 SEHNR and CDR2 FQNEAQ (reference sequence). The ends lost 5 bases at V and 0 bases at J; junction bases unmatched: 11. The CDR3 is 19 amino acids. This CDR3 reads CASSPGLAGPSPSYNEQFF. CDR3 coding DNA: TGTGCCAGCAGCCCTGGACTAGCGGGACCCAGCCCCTCCTACAATGAGCAGTTCTTC.

This chain joins TRBV28 and TRBJ2-5, with 10 positions matching TRBD1. CDR1 and CDR2 (germline): MDHEN, SYDVKM. The CDR3 spans 16 residues. Losses at the gene ends were 6 bases for V and 2 bases for J; bases not matched to a gene: 9. CDR3 amino acids: CASRPRTGGGQETQYF. In nucleotides, the CDR3 is TGTGCCAGCAGGCCCCGGACAGGGGGTGGTCAAGAGACCCAGTACTTC.

The chain has TRBV28 and TRBJ1-5; possibly TRBD1 for D (6 bases). Germline loops: CDR1 MDHEN, CDR2 SYDVKM. The CDR3 covers 13 residues. Trimming removed 4 bases from V and 5 bases from J, with 9 bases in between. CDR3 sequence: CASSSGVDQPQHF. CDR3 DNA: TGTGCCAGCAGTTCAGGGGTAGATCAGCCCCAGCATTTT.

A note on this clone: Additional DNA sequences in this sample encode the identical CDR3. The chain combines TRBV10-3 with TRBJ2-7; tentatively, D is TRBD2 (5 bases). This CDR3 has 15 amino acids. The V and J ends lost 2 bases and 6 bases respectively, with 17 bases between them. CDR1 and CDR2 (germline): ENHRY, SYGVKD. In DNA, the CDR3 is TGTGCCATCAGTGAGCCGGGATCCCTTTCTCCCGAGCAGTACTTC. It translates to CAISEPGSLSPEQYF.

CDR3 protein: CSAPGQGLHGYTF. CDR3 DNA sequence: TGCAGCGCACCGGGACAGGGGCTGCATGGCTACACCTTC. The rearrangement uses TRBV29-1 and TRBJ1-2; 10 bases match TRBD1. The trim removed 7 bases at V and 6 bases at J, leaving 8 bases unmatched. The CDR3 is made up of 13 amino acids. Germline assignment: CDR1 SQVTM and CDR2 ANQGSEA.

The chain couples TRBV6-1 to TRBJ2-1; 12 bases align to TRBD2. This CDR3 is built from 15 residues. Germline-derived CDR1 and CDR2 are MNHNS and SASEGT. V trimming: 6 bases; J trimming: 2 bases; junction bases outside the gene matches: 2. CDR3 sequence reads: CASRGLAGAYNEQFF. The CDR3 DNA is TGTGCCAGCAGGGGACTAGCGGGCGCCTACAATGAGCAGTTCTTC.

This chain uses TRBV28 with TRBJ1-4; D possibly corresponds to TRBD1 (5 bases). This CDR3 comprises 14 residues. Trimming stripped 3 bases from V and 8 bases from J, with 13 bases between. Per the germline V gene, CDR1 is MDHEN and CDR2 is SYDVKM. This CDR3 is CASSFPGGEEKLFF. The CDR3 coding sequence is TGTGCCAGCAGTTTCCCGGGGGGAGAGGAAAAACTGTTTTTT.

CDR3 sequence reads: CSVGVGQASTYEQYF. CDR3 sequence (DNA): TGCAGCGTCGGGGTCGGGCAGGCAAGTACCTACGAGCAGTACTTC. This chain connects TRBV29-1 to TRBJ2-7; D may be TRBD2 (5 bases). V was clipped by 6 bases and J by 2 bases, with 20 bases between them. Germline lookup yields CDR1 SQVTM and CDR2 ANQGSEA. This CDR3 region has 15 residues.

V gene TRBV7-8 combines with J gene TRBJ2-3; D gene ambiguous. Trimming removed 1 base from V and 7 bases from J, with 6 bases in between. Germline lookup yields CDR1 SGHVS and CDR2 FQNEAQ. The length of the CDR3 is 12 residues. The CDR3 nucleotides are TGTGCCAGCAGCTTAGAAGTTTATACGCAGTATTTT. The encoded protein is CASSLEVYTQYF.

The chain carries TRBV5-1 and TRBJ2-4, with TRBD2 matching over 13 bases. V shed 4 bases and J 6 bases; nucleotides not matched to a gene: 7. Germline V gives CDR1 SGHRS, CDR2 YFSETQ. The CDR3 runs to 16 residues. CDR3 coding DNA: TGCGCCAGCAGCAACGGACTAGCGGGAGAGGGAAACATTCAGTACTTC. Translating gives CASSNGLAGEGNIQYF.

J is TRBJ2-3 and V is TRBV6-6; D perhaps matches TRBD1 (5 bases). This CDR3 is built from 15 residues. Trimming shortened V by 4 bases and J by 0 bases, and 11 bases separated the two germline ends. Germline CDR1 and CDR2: MNHNY and SVGAGI (reference sequence). CDR3 sequence (DNA): TGTGCCAGCAGTTTAGGGGAACCTAGCACAGATACGCAGTATTTT. Amino acid sequence: CASSLGEPSTDTQYF.

The rearrangement joins TRBV27 to TRBJ2-2, with D unresolved. The CDR3 runs 13 residues. Trimming removed 0 bases from V and 7 bases from J, with 6 bases in between. Germline assignment: CDR1 MNHEY and CDR2 SMNVEV (reference sequence). The CDR3 sequence is CASSLSTVGELFF. CDR3 sequence (DNA): TGTGCCAGCAGTTTATCAACGGTCGGGGAGCTGTTTTTT.

The chain employs TRBV7-9 and TRBJ2-1; perhaps TRBD1 as D (5 bases). In germline, CDR1 is SEHNR, CDR2 FQNEAQ (reference sequence). V gave up 5 bases and J gave up 6 bases, with 11 bases separating them. This CDR3 spans 13 amino acids. DNA for the CDR3: TGTGCCAGCAGCCCTTCAGGGTTCAATGAGCAGTTCTTC. Translated, it gives CASSPSGFNEQFF.

This clone showed up just once. The V gene is TRBV7-3, the J gene TRBJ1-1; D perhaps matches TRBD1 (6 bases). Germline V gives CDR1 SGHTA, CDR2 FQGTGA. This CDR3 region has 14 residues. Between the trimmed V and J ends, which lost 1 base and 4 bases, there was a span of 10 bases. CDR3 residues: CASSLSRGGTEAFF. As DNA, the CDR3 is TGTGCCAGCAGCTTAAGCAGGGGAGGCACTGAAGCTTTCTTT.

The V call is TRBV7-6, the J call TRBJ1-4, with D tentatively TRBD1 (5 bases). The CDR3 loop spans 16 amino acids. CDR1 and CDR2 (germline): SGHVS, FNYEAQ. V was cut by 5 bases and J by 8 bases, with 21 bases left in between. The CDR3, as DNA: TGTGCCAGCAGCCTAGGGCAGAAATGGGGACCCGAAAAACTGTTTTTT. Protein product: CASSLGQKWGPEKLFF.

This clone was seen once. This rearrangement joins TRBV25-1 to TRBJ2-5; D may be TRBD2 (7 bases). This CDR3 comprises 16 residues. Germline V gene data show CDR1 as MGHDK and CDR2 as SYGVNS. Trimming removed 4 bases at V and 5 bases at J, with 20 bases between. CDR3 sequence reads: CASSGPGGGGRETQYF. In DNA form, the CDR3 reads TGTGCCAGCAGTGGTCCTGGGGGAGGGGGACGCGAGACCCAGTACTTC.

V and J are TRBV30 and TRBJ1-1; TRBD1 agrees at 7 bases. The germline gives CDR1 GTSNPN, CDR2 SVGIG (reference sequence). The V and J ends lost 0 bases and 5 bases, in that order; junction bases with no gene match: 9. The CDR3 loop spans 15 amino acids. The CDR3, as DNA: TGTGCCTGGAGTGTGTTGAGGGGGCGCGAAACTGAAGCTTTCTTT. Amino acids: CAWSVLRGRETEAFF.

The chain is built from TRBV7-2 and TRBJ2-3; D is unclear. The germline V gene encodes CDR1 SGHTA and CDR2 FQGNSA. This CDR3 comprises 13 residues. V gave up 4 bases and J gave up 2 bases, with 7 bases separating them. The DNA for the CDR3 is TGTGCCAGCAGCTCCCGGTTCACAGATACGCAGTATTTT. Protein sequence: CASSSRFTDTQYF.

The chain uses TRBV4-1 and TRBJ2-7; D unresolved. CDR1 and CDR2 from the germline V gene are MGHRA and YSYEKL. The CDR3 has 12 amino acids. Trimming shortened V by 2 bases and J by 6 bases, and 8 bases separated the two germline ends. In DNA, the CDR3 is TGCGCCAGCAGCCAATATGGGTTCGAGCAGTACTTC. As protein: CASSQYGFEQYF.

The CDR3 reads CATNLKGYEQYF. CDR3 DNA sequence: TGTGCCACCAATTTGAAGGGGTACGAGCAGTACTTC. This chain uses TRBV28 with TRBJ2-7, with TRBD1 as a possible D gene (5 bases). This CDR3 contains 12 residues. Germline CDR1 MDHEN, CDR2 SYDVKM. Trimming pared 10 bases from V and 4 bases from J, leaving 14 bases between.

The chain uses TRBV2 and TRBJ2-1; 11 bases agree with TRBD2. CDR3 size: 15 residues. Losses at the gene ends were 2 bases for V and 4 bases for J; bases not matched to a gene: 1. Germline V gene lookup returns CDR1 SNHLY and CDR2 FYNNEI. In nucleotides, the CDR3 is TGTGCCAGCAGTGAACTAGCGGGGGGATACAATGAGCAGTTCTTC. It is translated as CASSELAGGYNEQFF.

The count of this clone is one. V usage is TRBV5-6 and J usage is TRBJ1-1; D is ambiguous. Deletions cut 4 bases from V and 0 bases from J, with 10 bases between. Germline CDR1 SGHDT, CDR2 YYEEEE. The CDR3 runs to 14 residues. The CDR3 DNA sequence: TGTGCCAGCAGCCTGGGGATGCTGAACACTGAAGCTTTCTTT. Its protein product is CASSLGMLNTEAFF.

The chain links TRBV10-1 to TRBJ1-4; possible D gene TRBD1, 6 bases. The germline gives CDR1 WNHNN, CDR2 SYGVQD (reference sequence). The germline V and J ends were trimmed by 2 bases and 8 bases, with 21 bases remaining between them. CDR3 length: 17 residues. CDR3 sequence reads: CASSEGETGAEEEKLFF. CDR3 bases: TGCGCCAGCAGTGAGGGTGAGACGGGGGCTGAGGAAGAAAAACTGTTTTTT.

The chain combines TRBV20-1 with TRBJ2-7; D call uncertain. CDR1 is DFQATT and CDR2 is SNEGSKA in the germline V gene (reference sequence). Trimming removed 0 bases at V and 6 bases at J, with 6 bases between. The CDR3 spans 11 residues. CDR3: CSARDLLEQYF. CDR3 DNA: TGCAGTGCTAGAGATCTTCTCGAGCAGTACTTC.

The J gene is TRBJ2-5, the V gene TRBV13, with D possibly being TRBD2 (7 bases). The V gene's germline CDR1 is PRHDT and CDR2 FYEKMQ (reference sequence). The CDR3 spans 15 residues. V was trimmed by 5 bases and J by 3 bases, leaving 16 bases between them. CDR3 in DNA: TGTGCCAGCAGCCCGGGGCAGGGGAGGGAAGAGACCCAGTACTTC. This codes for CASSPGQGREETQYF.

The chain links TRBV30 to TRBJ1-3; D is ambiguous. The CDR3 is 12 amino acids. V lost 5 bases, J lost 0 bases, and 5 bases lay in between. The germline V gene has CDR1 GTSNPN and CDR2 SVGIG (reference sequence). The CDR3 coding sequence is TGTGCCTGGTCTCTCTCTGGAAACACCATATATTTT. Protein product: CAWSLSGNTIYF.

This clone was recorded only once. The V gene is TRBV11-2, the J gene TRBJ2-5, with 8 bases identical to TRBD1. V was clipped by 5 bases and J by 5 bases; unmatched bases: 10. Germline-derived CDR1 and CDR2 are SGHAT and FQNNGV. There are 15 residues in the CDR3. The CDR3 DNA reads as TGTGCCAGCAGCCGCCCGGCAGGGGGCGAGGAGACCCAGTACTTC. This translates into CASSRPAGGEETQYF.

The genes are TRBV7-2 and TRBJ2-5, with D possibly TRBD1 on 6 matching bases. Trimming pared 6 bases from V and 1 base from J, leaving 12 bases between. CDR1 and CDR2 (germline): SGHTA, FQGNSA. The CDR3 contains 14 residues. The CDR3 loop reads CASSPGRGQETQYF. The CDR3 region has the DNA TGTGCCAGCAGTCCTGGCAGGGGCCAAGAGACCCAGTACTTC.